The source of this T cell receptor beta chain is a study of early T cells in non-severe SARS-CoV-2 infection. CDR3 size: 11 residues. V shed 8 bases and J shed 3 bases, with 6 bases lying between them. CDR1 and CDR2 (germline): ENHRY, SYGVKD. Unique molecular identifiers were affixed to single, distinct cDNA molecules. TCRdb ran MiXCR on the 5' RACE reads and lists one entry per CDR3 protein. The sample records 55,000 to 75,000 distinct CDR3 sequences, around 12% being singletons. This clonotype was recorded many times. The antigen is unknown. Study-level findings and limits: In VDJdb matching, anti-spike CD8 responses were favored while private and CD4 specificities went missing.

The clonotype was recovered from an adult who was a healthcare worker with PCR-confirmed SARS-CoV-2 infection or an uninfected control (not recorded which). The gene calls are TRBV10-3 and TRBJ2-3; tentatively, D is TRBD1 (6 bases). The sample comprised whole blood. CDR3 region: CAIQGTDTQYF. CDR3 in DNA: TGTGCCATCCAGGGGACAGATACGCAGTATTTT.